This T cell receptor beta chain came from a study of cytomegalovirus exposure and HLA in healthy donors. Background on the study: Unique TCRs numbering roughly 85 million, obtained from HLA-typed donors, made up an early data release.

Findings of the study overall: Associated with HLA alleles at 0.05 false discovery rate in a later analysis were about 17,000 TCR beta sequences. In a later analysis, TCR beta V- and J-gene trimming was associated with a missense DCLRE1C variant. Specificity for CMV antigens was confirmed in vitro for a few of the CMV-associated chains.

Primers included in the PCR were 60 Vbeta and 13 Jbeta primers. Here immunoSEQ multiplex PCR was the method, and the copy in TCRdb shows in-frame clones only, minus some. The sample has approximately 95,000 clones, about 78% seen once; the top ten hold 4.1%. Germline V gene data show CDR1 as SGHRS and CDR2 as YFSETQ. With 6 bases removed from V and 5 bases from J, the gap between germline ends came to 12 bases. This CDR3 contains 13 residues. Relative to its sample, this clone is medium-sized. What it recognizes is unknown. V is TRBV5-1 and J is TRBJ2-1; D remains unclear. Sequenced: PBMCs. This clonotype was obtained from a woman in her thirties or forties in good health and CMV-seropositive. CDR3 region: CASKRGTNNEQFF. CDR3 in DNA: TGCGCCAGCAAACGAGGCACCAACAATGAGCAGTTCTTC.